This is a list of T cell receptor beta chains from one sample in a study of T cell repertoires in cytomegalovirus infection. These receptors' targets are unknown. Each CDR3 protein is one row after TCRdb ran MiXCR on the reads. The sample shows 900,000 to 950,000 distinct CDR3 sequences, about 33% of them seen only once. The sample was cultured CD8+ T cells from PBMCs, taken from culture after CMV antigen stimulation. These TCRs come from a human donor in good health (CMV status not recorded). Some clones in this sample may be carry-over from other donors' samples. The CDR3 runs from the conserved cysteine through the conserved F or W. Fields, in order: CDR3 protein, V gene, CDR3 length, J gene.

cdr3_aa: CASSRTGESYGYTF; v_call: TRBV28; cdr3_length: 14; j_call: TRBJ1-2
cdr3_aa: CASSFSGQGTNIQYF; v_call: TRBV28; cdr3_length: 15; j_call: TRBJ2-4
cdr3_aa: CAGSLGVPNEQFF; v_call: TRBV7-9; cdr3_length: 13; j_call: TRBJ2-1
cdr3_aa: CASSLLQGGGNEQFF; v_call: TRBV27; cdr3_length: 15; j_call: TRBJ2-1
cdr3_aa: CASSPGQSWNTEAFF; v_call: TRBV12-3/TRBV12-4; cdr3_length: 15; j_call: TRBJ1-1
cdr3_aa: CASSSDILSSMNTEAFF; v_call: TRBV5-5; cdr3_length: 17; j_call: TRBJ1-1
cdr3_aa: CASSLGRLAEDTQYF; v_call: TRBV4-2; cdr3_length: 15; j_call: TRBJ2-3
cdr3_aa: CASSLKGGLTGELFF; v_call: TRBV7-2; cdr3_length: 15; j_call: TRBJ2-2
cdr3_aa: CATSSTGGTSRDEQFF; v_call: TRBV15; cdr3_length: 16; j_call: TRBJ2-1
cdr3_aa: CASSAVSGFYGYTF; v_call: TRBV7-9; cdr3_length: 14; j_call: TRBJ1-2
cdr3_aa: CASSLEGGGLYNEQFF; v_call: TRBV11-2; cdr3_length: 16; j_call: TRBJ2-1
cdr3_aa: CASSGPGGTNTEAFF; v_call: TRBV2; cdr3_length: 15; j_call: TRBJ1-1
cdr3_aa: CASSLGQGFWGYTF; v_call: TRBV7-4; cdr3_length: 14; j_call: TRBJ1-2
cdr3_aa: CSARDGSGGARGDTQYF; v_call: TRBV20-1; cdr3_length: 17; j_call: TRBJ2-3
cdr3_aa: CASSLARLSRACNQPQHF; v_call: TRBV7-2; cdr3_length: 18; j_call: TRBJ1-5
cdr3_aa: CATSDSSPGATGELFF; v_call: TRBV24-1; cdr3_length: 16; j_call: TRBJ2-2
cdr3_aa: CASSQDGLGKETQYF; v_call: TRBV4-1; cdr3_length: 15; j_call: TRBJ2-5
cdr3_aa: CASTVGGDPPQHF; v_call: TRBV12-3/TRBV12-4; cdr3_length: 13; j_call: TRBJ1-5
cdr3_aa: CASSLSWGSSYNEQFF; v_call: TRBV28; cdr3_length: 16; j_call: TRBJ2-1
cdr3_aa: CVSSPGQGWTEAFF; v_call: TRBV12-3/TRBV12-4; cdr3_length: 14; j_call: TRBJ1-1
cdr3_aa: CASRDIDDYGYTF; v_call: TRBV27; cdr3_length: 13; j_call: TRBJ1-2
cdr3_aa: CAIMDREAGNTIYF; v_call: TRBV10-3; cdr3_length: 14; j_call: TRBJ1-3
cdr3_aa: CATHWGGDHTEAFF; v_call: TRBV6-8; cdr3_length: 14; j_call: TRBJ1-1
cdr3_aa: CAISLFSGGALNEQFF; v_call: TRBV10-3; cdr3_length: 16; j_call: TRBJ2-1
cdr3_aa: CATSDSNYNEQFF; v_call: TRBV24-1; cdr3_length: 13; j_call: TRBJ2-1
cdr3_aa: CASSSGLATETQYF; v_call: TRBV6-2/TRBV6-3; cdr3_length: 14; j_call: TRBJ2-5
cdr3_aa: CASSQVGGTYGYTF; v_call: TRBV4-3; cdr3_length: 14; j_call: TRBJ1-2
cdr3_aa: CASSGEGVNEKLFF; v_call: TRBV5-1; cdr3_length: 14; j_call: TRBJ1-4
cdr3_aa: CASSTIQGSEQFF; v_call: TRBV6-5; cdr3_length: 13; j_call: TRBJ2-1
cdr3_aa: CASSWGGTGVQPQHF; v_call: TRBV7-8; cdr3_length: 15; j_call: TRBJ1-5
cdr3_aa: CASSLYTGGGQETQYF; v_call: TRBV11-3; cdr3_length: 16; j_call: TRBJ2-5
cdr3_aa: CASSLLARSPLHF; v_call: TRBV13; cdr3_length: 13; j_call: TRBJ1-6
cdr3_aa: CASNFLWGRLFF; v_call: TRBV6-6; cdr3_length: 12; j_call: TRBJ1-1
cdr3_aa: CASSSRLAGKPSNTGELFF; v_call: TRBV7-7; cdr3_length: 19; j_call: TRBJ2-2
cdr3_aa: CASSHRGLETQYF; v_call: TRBV27; cdr3_length: 13; j_call: TRBJ2-5
cdr3_aa: CASSHRGLGGELFF; v_call: TRBV14; cdr3_length: 14; j_call: TRBJ2-2
cdr3_aa: CASSRAVLGYEQYF; v_call: TRBV4-1; cdr3_length: 14; j_call: TRBJ2-7